These 24 T cell receptor beta chains were sequenced from one sample in a study of blood T cell repertoires in COVID-19. Generated by immunoSEQ multiplex PCR, the TCRdb table keeps only in-frame clones and is missing some. The sample shows roughly 190,000 clones, roughly three quarters of them seen only once. The sequenced sample consisted of peripheral blood. The source is a woman between 45 and 60 years old with active or convalescent COVID-19.

This clone showed up just a few times. This chain links TRBV4-1 with TRBJ1-1; D uncertain. Germline CDR1 and CDR2: MGHRA and YSYEKL. The length of the CDR3 is 9 residues. V was shortened by 8 bases and J by 11 bases, with 9 bases between the two germline ends. The CDR3 here is CASPEVAFF. Written as DNA, the CDR3 is TGCGCCAGCCCGGAGGTGGCTTTCTTT.

CDR3 region: CASSSDRGLDTQYF. CDR3 coding DNA: TGTGCCAGCAGCTCAGACAGGGGTCTAGATACGCAGTATTTT. J is TRBJ2-3 and V is TRBV7-3; 8 nucleotides line up with TRBD1. CDR1 is SGHTA and CDR2 is FQGTGA in the germline V gene. The CDR3 extends over 14 amino acids. V shed 4 bases and J 5 bases; nucleotides not matched to a gene: 5.

The V gene is TRBV6-5, the J gene TRBJ2-5, with D possibly TRBD2 on 5 matching bases. The CDR3 is 13 amino acids. Deletions cut 6 bases from V and 7 bases from J, with 15 bases between. Per the germline V gene, CDR1 is MNHEY and CDR2 is SVGAGI. CDR3: CASRPEGAATQYF. In DNA form, the CDR3 reads TGTGCCAGCAGGCCCGAGGGTGCCGCGACCCAGTACTTC.

V and J are TRBV5-5 and TRBJ2-3; tentative D call: TRBD1 (5 bases). Trimming stripped 4 bases from V and 6 bases from J, with 18 bases between. Germline CDR1 SGHKS, CDR2 YYEKEE (reference sequence). This CDR3 region has 15 residues. In DNA form, the CDR3 reads TGTGCCAGCAGCCTGGACACAAACTCTAGGGATACGCAGTATTTT. It encodes CASSLDTNSRDTQYF. Full variable domain (remainder filled in from reference TRBV5-5 and TRBJ2-3): DAGVTQSPTHLIKTRGQQVTLRCSPISGHKSVSWYQQVLGQGPQFIFQYYEKEERGRGNFPDRFSARQFPNYSSELNVNALLLGDSALYLCASSLDTNSRDTQYFGPGTRLTVL.

V usage is TRBV5-4 and J usage is TRBJ1-2, with 9 bases that match TRBD1. V gave up 3 bases and J gave up 3 bases; unmatched junction bases: 12. Germline values: CDR1 SGHNT, CDR2 YYREEE (reference sequence). The CDR3 loop spans 17 amino acids. The CDR3 here is CASSSEVPGQGHYGYTF. The CDR3 bases are TGTGCCAGCAGCTCCGAGGTCCCGGGACAGGGACACTATGGCTACACCTTC.

This clone turned up a few times. This sequence joins TRBV7-2 and TRBJ2-1; 11 bases line up with TRBD1. After removal of 4 bases from V and 2 bases from J, the junction contained 10 bases not matched to a gene. Per the germline V gene, CDR1 is SGHTA and CDR2 is FQGNSA. The CDR3 spans 18 residues. CDR3 amino acids: CASSSQRTGGLTYNEQFF. CDR3 in DNA: TGTGCCAGCAGCTCCCAAAGGACAGGGGGCTTAACCTACAATGAGCAGTTCTTC.

This clone is a singleton in its sample. The chain joins TRBV9 to TRBJ2-6; 10 bases fit TRBD1. V lost 2 bases, J lost 4 bases, and 6 bases stayed unmatched. The CDR3 length is 17 residues. The germline V gene has CDR1 SGDLS and CDR2 YYNGEE. The CDR3: CASSVGGQGNGANVLTF. In nucleotides, the CDR3 is TGTGCCAGCAGCGTCGGGGGACAGGGGAACGGGGCCAACGTCCTGACTTTC.

The rearrangement links TRBV4-2 to TRBJ1-1; D is uncertain. V was trimmed by 1 base and J by 2 bases, leaving 11 bases between them. This CDR3 comprises 15 residues. Germline CDR1 and CDR2: LGHNA and YNFKEQ. The chain's CDR3 is CASSQAAGINTEAFF. In DNA, the CDR3 is TGTGCCAGCAGCCAAGCCGCAGGTATAAACACTGAAGCTTTCTTT.

In its sample, this clone was seen a few times. The genes are TRBV7-8 and TRBJ1-2, with TRBD1 as a possible D gene (5 bases). The CDR3 spans 14 residues. Looked up from germline, CDR1 is SGHVS and CDR2 is FQNEAQ. Between the trimmed V and J ends, which lost 2 bases and 2 bases, there was a span of 9 bases. This CDR3 reads CASSLLQGNYGYTF. The CDR3 DNA reads as TGTGCCAGCAGCTTATTGCAGGGCAACTATGGCTACACCTTC.

V usage is TRBV7-2 and J usage is TRBJ1-2, with TRBD1 identical over 10 bases. The CDR3 sequence is 14 residues long. The V gene end was trimmed by 5 bases and the J gene end by 8 bases; junction bases not matched to a gene: 8. Germline loops: CDR1 SGHTA, CDR2 FQGNSA. As DNA, the CDR3 is TGTGCCAGCAGCAGAGGACAGGGGGTGGAGGGCTACACCTTC. Protein sequence: CASSRGQGVEGYTF.

This sequence joins TRBV28 and TRBJ1-6; D unclear. The ends were cut back, 1 base at V and 0 bases at J, with 19 bases in the middle. The CDR3 length is 20 residues. Germline CDR1 is MDHEN and CDR2 is SYDVKM. In DNA form, the CDR3 reads TGTGCCAGCAGTTTATCCGGGATCCCGATAAGCCTCTCCTATAATTCACCCCTCCACTTT. It specifies CASSLSGIPISLSYNSPLHF.

The chain couples TRBV19 to TRBJ2-3; the match to TRBD1 covers 9 bases. The length of the CDR3 is 16 residues. Germline CDR1 and CDR2: LNHDA and SQIVND (reference sequence). Trimming took 5 bases from V and 0 from J; bases not matched to a gene: 6. The CDR3 spells CASSFPGQGSTDTQYF. CDR3 coding DNA: TGTGCCAGTAGTTTCCCGGGACAGGGAAGCACAGATACGCAGTATTTT.

The rearrangement links TRBV6-5 to TRBJ1-6; 9 nucleotides align to TRBD1. J lost 5 bases, V lost 5 bases, and 4 bases had no gene match. This CDR3 contains 15 residues. Germline V gene data show CDR1 as MNHEY and CDR2 as SVGAGI. The DNA for the CDR3 is TGTGCCAGCAGTACCCGGACAGGGGATAATTCACCCCTCCACTTT. Encoded protein: CASSTRTGDNSPLHF.

The rearrangement joins TRBV5-4 to TRBJ2-7, with a weak D call TRBD1 (5 bases). Per the germline V gene, CDR1 is SGHNT and CDR2 is YYREEE (reference sequence). The germline V and J ends were trimmed by 0 bases and 4 bases, with 5 bases remaining between them. CDR3 length: 12 amino acids. The CDR3 sequence: CASSLGQYEQYF. The CDR3 DNA reads as TGTGCCAGCAGCTTGGGACAGTACGAGCAGTACTTC. The full variable domain, completed using reference TRBV5-4 and TRBJ2-7, is ETGVTQSPTHLIKTRGQQVTLRCSSQSGHNTVSWYQQALGQGPQFIFQYYREEENGRGNFPPRFSGLQFPNYSSELNVNALELDDSALYLCASSLGQYEQYFGPGTRLTVT.

The chain joins TRBV9 to TRBJ1-1; TRBD1 is a possible D gene (6 bases). The CDR3 is 15 amino acids. V was pared by 0 bases and J by 1 base, with 10 bases between. The V gene's germline CDR1 is SGDLS and CDR2 YYNGEE. The CDR3 region is CASSVGGGANTEAFF. CDR3 coding DNA: TGTGCCAGCAGCGTAGGTGGGGGGGCGAACACTGAAGCTTTCTTT.

This chain uses TRBV9 with TRBJ2-5, with D possibly TRBD2 on 5 matching bases. CDR1 and CDR2 (germline): SGDLS, YYNGEE. CDR3 length: 16 residues. Trimming took 0 bases from V and 2 from J, leaving 14 bases between them. The CDR3 bases are TGTGCCAGCAGCGTAGAGGGCCAGCGGAATCAAGAGACCCAGTACTTC. Amino acid sequence: CASSVEGQRNQETQYF.

This clone appeared a single time. This chain joins TRBV6-6 and TRBJ1-1; 9 nucleotides match TRBD1. CDR1 is MNHNY, CDR2 SVGAGI, per germline (reference sequence). With V trimmed by 4 bases and J by 1 base, 1 base remained unmatched. The length of the CDR3 is 14 residues. This chain's CDR3 is CASSWTGANTEAFF. CDR3 sequence (DNA): TGTGCCAGCAGTTGGACAGGGGCGAACACTGAAGCTTTCTTT.

The rearrangement uses TRBV5-1 and TRBJ2-7, with 8 bases matching TRBD2. The CDR3 contains 16 residues. Losses at the gene ends were 3 bases for V and 5 bases for J; bases not matched to a gene: 13. Germline V CDR1 and CDR2: SGHRS, YFSETQ. Here the CDR3 DNA reads TGCGCCAGCAGCTCCGACCCCGGGACTAGGGTCCACGAGCAGTACTTC. Amino acids: CASSSDPGTRVHEQYF.

The chain joins TRBV10-3 to TRBJ1-5, with TRBD1 matching over 8 bases. The ends lost 2 bases at V and 7 bases at J; junction bases unmatched: 4. CDR1 ENHRY and CDR2 SYGVKD come from the germline V gene. The CDR3 runs 14 residues. The CDR3 spells CAISEGQGGQPQHF. DNA for the CDR3: TGTGCCATCAGTGAGGGACAGGGAGGCCAGCCCCAGCATTTT.

V gene TRBV10-1 combines with J gene TRBJ2-7; D unresolved. The CDR3 consists of 13 residues. The ends were cut back, 9 bases at V and 3 bases at J, with 15 bases in the middle. Germline CDR1 is WNHNN and CDR2 is SYGVQD (reference sequence). For the CDR3, the DNA is TGCGCCAGTAGCCTGGAGAGCCTCTACGAGCAGTACTTC. This codes for CASSLESLYEQYF.

This clone appeared a single time. The chain links TRBV30 to TRBJ1-1; possibly TRBD1 for D (5 bases). Germline V gene lookup returns CDR1 GTSNPN and CDR2 SVGIG (reference sequence). The V and J ends lost 1 base and 4 bases respectively, with 16 bases between them. CDR3 length: 15 residues. The CDR3 DNA is TGTGCCTGGAGTGGCTGGGCAGGGTTGGGCACTGAAGCTTTCTTT. Translated, it gives CAWSGWAGLGTEAFF.

The CDR3 bases are TGTGCCAGCAGTCCCCCGGGACAGAACACTGAAGCTTTCTTT. Translated, it gives CASSPPGQNTEAFF. The chain carries TRBV6-5 and TRBJ1-1; D perhaps matches TRBD1 (6 bases). The V gene's germline CDR1 is MNHEY and CDR2 SVGAGI. Trimming pared 5 bases from V and 1 base from J, leaving 11 bases between. The CDR3 is 14 residues long.

This rearrangement joins TRBV4-3 to TRBJ2-3; TRBD2 aligns across 11 bases. From germline, CDR1 is LGHNA and CDR2 YSLEER. The length of the CDR3 is 16 residues. V was pared by 3 bases and J by 5 bases, with 7 bases of the junction left unmatched. CDR3 in amino acids: CASSQFSGGAGDTQYF. The CDR3 DNA is TGCGCCAGCAGCCAGTTTAGCGGGGGGGCTGGAGATACGCAGTATTTT.

Only a few counts were recorded for this clone. CDR3 in amino acids: CASSDRGRFPNTEAFF. Written as DNA, the CDR3 is TGTGCCAGCAGCGACAGGGGGCGCTTCCCGAACACTGAAGCTTTCTTT. The chain has TRBV27 and TRBJ1-1, with 10 bases fitting TRBD1. After removal of 6 bases from V and 1 base from J, the junction contained 8 bases not matched to a gene. The CDR3 spans 16 residues. Germline values: CDR1 MNHEY, CDR2 SMNVEV (reference sequence).